One T cell receptor beta chain is described in this entry. Its antigen is not identified. This record belongs to a study of T-cell memory formation after mild COVID-19. General study findings and limits: Clones contracting over day 15 to 85 were CD4/CD8 balanced, with later expanders leaning CD4+.

TCRdb recomputed calls from the 5' RACE reads with MiXCR, one row per CDR3 protein. In the table there are roughly 350,000 distinct CDR3 sequences, roughly 20% of which are singletons. Sequenced sample: PBMCs or a T cell subset sorted from them (not recorded which). This TCR derives from an adult woman who had mild COVID-19 (a few samples of this study predate the infection). Cell type and time point are not known.

The CDR3 region is CSVAGQGGLTGELFF. In nucleotides, the CDR3 is TGCAGCGTTGCCGGACAGGGGGGATTGACCGGGGAGCTGTTTTTT. The chain joins TRBV29-1 to TRBJ2-2; 10 nucleotides line up with TRBD1. CDR1 SQVTM and CDR2 ANQGSEA come from the germline V gene. V was pared by 4 bases and J by 5 bases, with 7 bases of the junction left unmatched. CDR3 size: 15 residues.